This T cell receptor beta chain emerged from a study of blood T cell repertoires in COVID-19. Profiled with immunoSEQ multiplex PCR; TCRdb holds only in-frame clones, not every one. The table includes some 490,000 clones, approximately 85% detected once. The CDR3 length is 16 residues. Germline CDR1 reads KGHSH; CDR2 reads LQKENI. V shed 2 bases, J shed 3 bases, and the junction held 9 bases outside the gene matches. This sequence originates from a human donor in a cohort sampled during active COVID-19. The material sequenced was peripheral blood. The J gene is TRBJ1-2, the V gene TRBV18, with 7 bases fitting TRBD1. The CDR3, as DNA: TGTGCCAGCTCACCAAACTATAGGGACAGTTACTATGGCTACACCTTC. The encoded protein is CASSPNYRDSYYGYTF.